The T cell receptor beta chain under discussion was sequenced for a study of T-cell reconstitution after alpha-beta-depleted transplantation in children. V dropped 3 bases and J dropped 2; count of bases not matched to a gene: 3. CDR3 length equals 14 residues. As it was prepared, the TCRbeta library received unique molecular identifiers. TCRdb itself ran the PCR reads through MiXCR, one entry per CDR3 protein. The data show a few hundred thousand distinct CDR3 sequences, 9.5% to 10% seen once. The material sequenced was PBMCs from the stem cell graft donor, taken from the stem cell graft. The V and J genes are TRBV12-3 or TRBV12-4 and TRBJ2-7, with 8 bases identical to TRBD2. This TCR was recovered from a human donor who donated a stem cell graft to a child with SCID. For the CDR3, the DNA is TGTGCCAGCAGTTTTAACGGGGGGGCCTACGAGCAGTACTTC. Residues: CASSFNGGAYEQYF.